Here is one TCR beta chain with its context. The CDR3 contains 15 residues. V was trimmed by 0 bases and J by 4 bases, leaving 13 bases between them. Germline CDR1 reads SGHRS; CDR2 reads YFSETQ. The data derive from a study of control samples from healthy donors and cancer patients. The data were produced by immunoSEQ multiplex PCR, yet TCRdb's version contains in-frame clones alone and is incomplete. Of over 50,000 clones listed, around 96% are singletons. The chain joins TRBV5-1 to TRBJ1-2; possibly TRBD1 for D (5 bases). The sequencing sample was made of blood. The receptor comes from a woman younger than 30 in good health. The CDR3 DNA reads TGCGCCAGCAGCTTGGTCGACAGATTAATCTATGGCTACACCTTC. It specifies CASSLVDRLIYGYTF. Using reference TRBV5-1 and TRBJ1-2 for the parts outside the CDR3, the full variable domain is KAGVTQTPRYLIKTRGQQVTLSCSPISGHRSVSWYQQTPGQGLQFLFEYFSETQRNKGNFPGRFSGRQFSNSRSEMNVSTLELGDSALYLCASSLVDRLIYGYTFGSGTRLTVV.